This T cell receptor (beta chain) originates from a study of monozygotic twins with inflammatory bowel disease. Addition of UMIs with a 6-nucleotide sample barcode was achieved by template switching. TCRdb processed the 5' RACE reads again and assigns one entry to each CDR3 protein, with no DNA. The sample holds 420,000 or so distinct CDR3 sequences. The CDR3 length is 12 residues. The clonotype was recovered from a human donor with ulcerative colitis or Crohn's disease, or a healthy co-twin of an affected twin (not recorded which). Sequences were obtained from blood. This chain links TRBV12-3 or TRBV12-4 with TRBJ2-2. CDR3 sequence: CASKGEDGELFF.